Listed here are 9 T cell receptor beta chains from one sample, sequenced in a study of long-term antiretroviral therapy in people with HIV. The assay, immunoSEQ v3.0, was run at survey level. Some clones are missing from TCRdb's copy, which holds only in-frame ones; the method was immunoSEQ multiplex PCR. Of about 48,000 clones in the sample, under 90% are singletons; the top ten hold roughly 3%. The starting material was unsorted PBMCs, obtained 0.8 years after starting antiretroviral therapy. These receptors originate from a woman aged 18-35 years with HIV.

CDR3 loop: CATSRDRGLLTGEQFF. As DNA, the CDR3 is TGTGCCACCAGCAGAGATCGGGGACTTTTAACGGGTGAGCAGTTCTTC. The rearrangement joins TRBV15 to TRBJ2-1, with a possible D match to TRBD2 (6 bases). Germline loops: CDR1 LNHNV, CDR2 YYDKDF (reference sequence). Trimming took off 0 bases at V and 9 bases at J, with 18 bases between the two ends. The CDR3 is made up of 16 amino acids.

The chain combines TRBV10-2 with TRBJ1-4; 8 bases map to TRBD1. The CDR3 is 16 residues long. Germline loops: CDR1 WSHSY, CDR2 SAAADI. The J segment lost 8 bases and the V segment lost 0 bases, leaving 8 bases of the junction unmatched. The CDR3 DNA reads TGCGCCAGCAGTGAGTCTGGACAGGGCGGCGGGGAAAAACTGTTTTTT. Residues: CASSESGQGGGEKLFF.

CDR3 amino acids: CASSLNPHSLYQETQYF. The CDR3 region has the DNA TGTGCCAGCAGCCTTAACCCGCACTCTCTGTACCAAGAGACCCAGTACTTC. The chain employs TRBV7-2 and TRBJ2-5; D gene unclear. The CDR3 is 17 amino acids. Germline CDR1 is SGHTA and CDR2 is FQGNSA. V lost 5 bases, J lost 0 bases, and 19 bases lay in between.

This clone was seen once. The V and J genes are TRBV19 and TRBJ2-1; 10 bases agree with TRBD1. The CDR3 covers 16 residues. The junction had 6 bases not matched to a gene; V was cut back by 5 bases and J by 2 bases. Germline CDR1 and CDR2: LNHDA and SQIVND (reference sequence). For the CDR3, the DNA is TGTGCCAGTAGTCGAACCGGGACAGGGGCCTACAATGAGCAGTTCTTC. Residues: CASSRTGTGAYNEQFF.

V usage is TRBV6-5 and J usage is TRBJ2-5, with TRBD1 as a possible D gene (6 bases). Germline CDR1 reads MNHEY; CDR2 reads SVGAGI. The CDR3 covers 15 residues. Trimming shortened V by 1 base and J by 4 bases, and 13 bases separated the two germline ends. DNA for the CDR3: TGTGCCAGCAGTTACTTAACAGGGATCCGAGAGACCCAGTACTTC. As protein: CASSYLTGIRETQYF.

The chain uses TRBV28 and TRBJ2-5; possibly TRBD2 for D (7 bases). The CDR3 spans 14 residues. V was trimmed by 8 bases and J by 5 bases, leaving 18 bases between them. Germline V gene data show CDR1 as MDHEN and CDR2 as SYDVKM. The CDR3 loop is CASLEPGGDETQYF. Here the CDR3 DNA reads TGTGCCAGCCTGGAGCCGGGGGGCGATGAGACCCAGTACTTC.

The chain employs TRBV5-6 and TRBJ1-5, with 8 bases identical to TRBD1. Germline CDR1 and CDR2: SGHDT and YYEEEE. V lost 6 bases to trimming and J lost 0 bases; unmatched junction nucleotides: 14. The CDR3 covers 18 residues. The CDR3 loop is CASNPPGGARGSNQPQHF. The CDR3 DNA follows: TGTGCCAGCAACCCTCCAGGGGGCGCACGGGGTAGCAATCAGCCCCAGCATTTT. The full variable domain, rest sourced from reference TRBV5-6 and TRBJ1-5, is DAGVTQSPTHLIKTRGQQVTLRCSPKSGHDTVSWYQQALGQGPQFIFQYYEEEERQRGNFPDRFSGHQFPNYSSELNVNALLLGDSALYLCASNPPGGARGSNQPQHFGDGTRLSIL.

This chain links TRBV7-3 with TRBJ2-5; D is ambiguous. V shed 7 bases and J shed 6 bases, with 12 bases lying between them. Germline-derived CDR1 and CDR2 are SGHTA and FQGTGA. The CDR3 covers 12 residues. CDR3 in DNA: TGTGCCAGCAAGACCCCCATACAGACCCAGTACTTC. Translating it yields CASKTPIQTQYF.

This clone was recorded once. V is TRBV28 and J is TRBJ1-2, with D uncertain. V lost 2 bases, J lost 4 bases, and 8 bases lay in between. The CDR3 has 13 amino acids. Germline V lookup: CDR1 MDHEN, CDR2 SYDVKM. The CDR3, as DNA: TGTGCCAGCAGTTTACTAGGTGGCTATGGCTACACCTTC. Protein product: CASSLLGGYGYTF.